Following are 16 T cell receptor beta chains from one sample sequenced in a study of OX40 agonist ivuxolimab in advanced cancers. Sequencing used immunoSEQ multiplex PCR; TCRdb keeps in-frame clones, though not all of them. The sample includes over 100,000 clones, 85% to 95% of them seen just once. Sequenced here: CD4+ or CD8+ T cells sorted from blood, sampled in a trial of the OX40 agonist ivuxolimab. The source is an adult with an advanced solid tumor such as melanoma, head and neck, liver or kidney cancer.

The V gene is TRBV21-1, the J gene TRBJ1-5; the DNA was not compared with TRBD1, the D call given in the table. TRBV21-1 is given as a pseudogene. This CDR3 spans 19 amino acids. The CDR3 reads CASSKAEAGTPRPPGPQHF. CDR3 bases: TGTGCCAGCAGCAAAGCAGAAGCTGGGACACCACGGCCACCGGGGCCCCAGCATTTT.

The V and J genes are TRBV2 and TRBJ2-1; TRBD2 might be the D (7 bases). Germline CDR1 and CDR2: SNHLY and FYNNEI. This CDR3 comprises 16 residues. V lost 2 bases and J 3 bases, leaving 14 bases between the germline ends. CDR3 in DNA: TGTGCCAGCAGTGAACAGGCGGGGGCCCTCTACAATGAGCAGTTCTTC. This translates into CASSEQAGALYNEQFF.

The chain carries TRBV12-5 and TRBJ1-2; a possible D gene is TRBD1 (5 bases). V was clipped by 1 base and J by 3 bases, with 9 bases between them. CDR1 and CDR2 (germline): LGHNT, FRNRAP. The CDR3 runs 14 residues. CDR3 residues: CASGLGGTHYGYTF. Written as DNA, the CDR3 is TGTGCTAGTGGTTTGGGGGGGACCCACTATGGCTACACCTTC.

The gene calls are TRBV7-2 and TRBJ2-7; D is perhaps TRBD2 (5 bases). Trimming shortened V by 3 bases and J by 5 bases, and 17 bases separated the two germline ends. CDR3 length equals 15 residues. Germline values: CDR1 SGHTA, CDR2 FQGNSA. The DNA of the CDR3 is TGTGCCAGCAGCTTGGTCGGGGTTTCGGGGAACGAGCAGTACTTC. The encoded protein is CASSLVGVSGNEQYF. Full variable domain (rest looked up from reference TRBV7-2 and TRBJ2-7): GAGVSQSPSNKVTEKGKDVELRCDPISGHTALYWYRQSLGQGLEFLIYFQGNSAPDKSGLPSDRFSAERTGGSVSTLTIQRTQQEDSAVYLCASSLVGVSGNEQYFGPGTRLTVT.

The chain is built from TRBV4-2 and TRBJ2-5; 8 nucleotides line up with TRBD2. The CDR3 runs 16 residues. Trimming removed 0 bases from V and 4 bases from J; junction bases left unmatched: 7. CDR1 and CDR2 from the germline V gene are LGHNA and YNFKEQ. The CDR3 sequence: CASSQESLAGRETQYF. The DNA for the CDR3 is TGTGCCAGCAGCCAAGAAAGCCTAGCGGGTCGAGAGACCCAGTACTTC.

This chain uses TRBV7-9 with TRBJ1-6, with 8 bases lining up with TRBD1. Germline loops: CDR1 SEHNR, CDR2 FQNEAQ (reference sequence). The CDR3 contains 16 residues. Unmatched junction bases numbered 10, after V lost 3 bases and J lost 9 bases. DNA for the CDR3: TGTGCCAGCAGCTTCCAAGGACAGGGATCAGGTTCACCCCTCCACTTT. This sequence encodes CASSFQGQGSGSPLHF.

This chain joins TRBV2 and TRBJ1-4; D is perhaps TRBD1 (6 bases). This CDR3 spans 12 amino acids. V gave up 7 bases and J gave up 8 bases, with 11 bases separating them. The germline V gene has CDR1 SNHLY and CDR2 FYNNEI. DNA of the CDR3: TGTGCCAGCAAGGCGGGGGCCGAAAAACTGTTTTTT. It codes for CASKAGAEKLFF. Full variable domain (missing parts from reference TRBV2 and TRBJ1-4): EPEVTQTPSHQVTQMGQEVILRCVPISNHLYFYWYRQILGQKVEFLVSFYNNEISEKSEIFDDQFSVERPDGSNFTLKIRSTKLEDSAMYFCASKAGAEKLFFGSGTQLSVL.

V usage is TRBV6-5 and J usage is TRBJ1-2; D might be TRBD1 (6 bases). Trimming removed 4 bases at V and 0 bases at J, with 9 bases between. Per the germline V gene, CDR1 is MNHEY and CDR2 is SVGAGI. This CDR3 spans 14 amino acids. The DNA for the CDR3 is TGTGCCAGCAGTTTGACAGGCCCTAACTATGGCTACACCTTC. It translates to CASSLTGPNYGYTF.

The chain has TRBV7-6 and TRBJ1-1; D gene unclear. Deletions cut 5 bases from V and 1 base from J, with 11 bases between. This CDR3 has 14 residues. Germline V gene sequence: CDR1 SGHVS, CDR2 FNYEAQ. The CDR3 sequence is CASSPLTGNTEAFF. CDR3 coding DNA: TGTGCCAGCAGCCCGCTGACCGGGAACACTGAAGCTTTCTTT.

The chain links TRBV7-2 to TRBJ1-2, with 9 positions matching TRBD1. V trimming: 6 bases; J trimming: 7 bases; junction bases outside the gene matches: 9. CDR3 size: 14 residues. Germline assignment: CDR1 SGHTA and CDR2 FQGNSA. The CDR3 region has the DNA TGTGCCAGCAGTTGTACGGGACAGGGTTGTGGCTACACCTTC. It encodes CASSCTGQGCGYTF. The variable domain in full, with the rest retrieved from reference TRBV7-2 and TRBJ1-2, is GAGVSQSPSNKVTEKGKDVELRCDPISGHTALYWYRQSLGQGLEFLIYFQGNSAPDKSGLPSDRFSAERTGGSVSTLTIQRTQQEDSAVYLCASSCTGQGCGYTFGSGTRLTVV.

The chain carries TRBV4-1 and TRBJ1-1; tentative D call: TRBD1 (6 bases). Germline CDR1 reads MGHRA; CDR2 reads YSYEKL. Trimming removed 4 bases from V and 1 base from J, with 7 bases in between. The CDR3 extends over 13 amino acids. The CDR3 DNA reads TGCGCCAGCAGCCCGGGACAGAACACTGAAGCTTTCTTT. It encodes CASSPGQNTEAFF.

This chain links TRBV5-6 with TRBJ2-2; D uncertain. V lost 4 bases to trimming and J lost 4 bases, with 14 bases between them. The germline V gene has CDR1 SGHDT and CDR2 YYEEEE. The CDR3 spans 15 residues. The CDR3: CASSARAQATGELFF. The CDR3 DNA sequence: TGTGCCAGCAGCGCCCGGGCGCAGGCCACCGGGGAGCTGTTTTTT.

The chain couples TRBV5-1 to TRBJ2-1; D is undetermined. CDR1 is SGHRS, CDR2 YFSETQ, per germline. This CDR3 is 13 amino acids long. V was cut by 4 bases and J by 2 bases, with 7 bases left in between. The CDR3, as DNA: TGCGCCAGCAGCCTGGAGACCTACAATGAGCAGTTCTTC. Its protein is CASSLETYNEQFF.

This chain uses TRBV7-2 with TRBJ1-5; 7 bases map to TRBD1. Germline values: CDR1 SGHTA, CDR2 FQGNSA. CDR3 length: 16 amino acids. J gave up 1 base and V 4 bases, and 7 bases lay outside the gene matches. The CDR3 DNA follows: TGTGCCAGCAGCTACAGGGGATGGGAAAGCAATCAGCCCCAGCATTTT. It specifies CASSYRGWESNQPQHF.

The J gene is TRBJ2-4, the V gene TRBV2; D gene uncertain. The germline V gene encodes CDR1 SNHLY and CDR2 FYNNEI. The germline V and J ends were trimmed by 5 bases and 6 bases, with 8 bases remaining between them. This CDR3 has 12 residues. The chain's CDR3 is CASSLSRNIQYF. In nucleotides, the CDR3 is TGTGCCAGCAGTTTGTCTAGAAACATTCAGTACTTC.

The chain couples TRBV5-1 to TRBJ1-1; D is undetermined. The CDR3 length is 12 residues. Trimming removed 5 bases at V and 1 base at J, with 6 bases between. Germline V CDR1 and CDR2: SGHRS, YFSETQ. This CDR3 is CASRVGNTEAFF. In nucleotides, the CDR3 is TGCGCCAGCAGAGTAGGGAACACTGAAGCTTTCTTT.